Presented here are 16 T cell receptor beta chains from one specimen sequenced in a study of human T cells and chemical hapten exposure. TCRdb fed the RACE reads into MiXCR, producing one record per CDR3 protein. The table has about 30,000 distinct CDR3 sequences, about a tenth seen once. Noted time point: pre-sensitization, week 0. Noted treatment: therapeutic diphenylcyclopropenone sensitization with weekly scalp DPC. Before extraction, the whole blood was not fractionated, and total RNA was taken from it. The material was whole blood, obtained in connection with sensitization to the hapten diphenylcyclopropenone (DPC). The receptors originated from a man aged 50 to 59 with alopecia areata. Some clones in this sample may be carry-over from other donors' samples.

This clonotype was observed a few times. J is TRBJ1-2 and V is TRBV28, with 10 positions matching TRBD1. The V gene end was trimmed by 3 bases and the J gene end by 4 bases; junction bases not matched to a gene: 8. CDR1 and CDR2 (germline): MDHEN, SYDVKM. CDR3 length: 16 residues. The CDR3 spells CASSFGTGEISYGYTF. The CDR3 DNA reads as TGTGCCAGCAGTTTTGGGACAGGGGAGATAAGCTATGGCTACACCTTC.

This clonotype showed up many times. CDR3 amino acids: CASSLVIAGAADTQYF. The CDR3 coding sequence is TGTGCCAGCAGCTTGGTAATAGCGGGAGCGGCAGATACGCAGTATTTT. The chain joins TRBV5-4 to TRBJ2-3; 9 bases map to TRBD2. The CDR3 contains 16 residues. The V gene end was trimmed by 0 bases and the J gene end by 4 bases; junction bases not matched to a gene: 6. Per germline, CDR1 SGHNT and CDR2 YYREEE (reference sequence). The variable domain in full, with the rest retrieved from reference TRBV5-4 and TRBJ2-3, is ETGVTQSPTHLIKTRGQQVTLRCSSQSGHNTVSWYQQALGQGPQFIFQYYREEENGRGNFPPRFSGLQFPNYSSELNVNALELDDSALYLCASSLVIAGAADTQYFGPGTRLTVL.

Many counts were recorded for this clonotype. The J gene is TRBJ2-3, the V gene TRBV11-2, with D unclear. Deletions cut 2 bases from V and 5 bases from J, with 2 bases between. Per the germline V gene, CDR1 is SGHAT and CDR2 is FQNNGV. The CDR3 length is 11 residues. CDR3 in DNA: TGTGCCAGCAGCTTATTAGATACGCAGTATTTT. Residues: CASSLLDTQYF.

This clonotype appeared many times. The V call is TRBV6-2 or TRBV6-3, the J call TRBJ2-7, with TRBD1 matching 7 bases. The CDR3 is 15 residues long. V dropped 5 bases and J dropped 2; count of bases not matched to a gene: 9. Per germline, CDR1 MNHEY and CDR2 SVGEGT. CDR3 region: CASSRSRTGTYEQYF. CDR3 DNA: TGTGCCAGCAGTCGCTCCCGGACAGGAACCTACGAGCAGTACTTC.

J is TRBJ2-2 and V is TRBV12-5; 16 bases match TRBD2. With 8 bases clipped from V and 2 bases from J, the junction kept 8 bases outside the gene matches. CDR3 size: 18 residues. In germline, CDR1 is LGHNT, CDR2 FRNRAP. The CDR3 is CASRKGTSGRANTGELFF. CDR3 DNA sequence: TGTGCTAGTCGAAAAGGGACTAGCGGGAGGGCCAACACCGGGGAGCTGTTTTTT.

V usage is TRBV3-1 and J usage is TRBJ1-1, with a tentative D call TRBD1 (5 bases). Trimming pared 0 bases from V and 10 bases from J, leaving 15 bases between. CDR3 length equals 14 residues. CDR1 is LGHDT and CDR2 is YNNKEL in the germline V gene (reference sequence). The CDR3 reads CASSQDFGQRGAFF. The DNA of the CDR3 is TGTGCCAGCAGCCAAGATTTTGGGCAGAGGGGAGCTTTCTTT.

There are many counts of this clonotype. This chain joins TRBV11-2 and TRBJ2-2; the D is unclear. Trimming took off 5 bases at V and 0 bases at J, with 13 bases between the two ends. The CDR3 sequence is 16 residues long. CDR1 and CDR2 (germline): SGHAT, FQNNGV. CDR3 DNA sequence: TGTGCCAGCAGCCGCAGATCCGTTACGAACACCGGGGAGCTGTTTTTT. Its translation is CASSRRSVTNTGELFF.

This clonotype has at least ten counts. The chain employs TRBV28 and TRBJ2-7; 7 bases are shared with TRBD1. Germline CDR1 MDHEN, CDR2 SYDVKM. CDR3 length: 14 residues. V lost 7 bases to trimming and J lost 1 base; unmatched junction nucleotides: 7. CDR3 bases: TGTGCCAGCACCATCCCACAGGGGTCCTACGAGCAGTACTTC. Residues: CASTIPQGSYEQYF.

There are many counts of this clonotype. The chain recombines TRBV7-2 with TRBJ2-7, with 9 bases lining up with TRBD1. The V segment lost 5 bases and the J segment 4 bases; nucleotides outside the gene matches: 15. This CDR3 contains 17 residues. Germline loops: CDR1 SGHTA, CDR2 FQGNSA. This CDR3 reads CASSPIAGTGIRYEQYF. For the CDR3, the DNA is TGTGCCAGCAGCCCAATTGCCGGGACAGGGATCAGATACGAGCAGTACTTC.

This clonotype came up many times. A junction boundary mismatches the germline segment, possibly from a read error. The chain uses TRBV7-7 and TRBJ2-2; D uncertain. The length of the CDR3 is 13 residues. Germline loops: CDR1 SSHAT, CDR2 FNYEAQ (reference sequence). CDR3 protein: CASSRERTGELFF. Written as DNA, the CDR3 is TGTGCTAGCAGCAGAGAGCGAACCGGGGAGCTGTTTTTT.

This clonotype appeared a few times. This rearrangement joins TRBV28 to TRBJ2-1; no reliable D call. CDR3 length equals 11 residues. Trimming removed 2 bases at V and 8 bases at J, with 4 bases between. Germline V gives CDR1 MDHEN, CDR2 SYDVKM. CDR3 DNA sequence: TGTGCCAGCAGTTTACGGGATGAGCAGTTCTTC. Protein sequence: CASSLRDEQFF.

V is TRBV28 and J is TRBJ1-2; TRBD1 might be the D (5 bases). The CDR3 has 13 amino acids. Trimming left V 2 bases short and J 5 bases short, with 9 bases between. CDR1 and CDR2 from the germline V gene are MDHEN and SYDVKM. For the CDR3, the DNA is TGTGCCAGCAGTTTAGAAAGGGGTTATGGCTACACCTTC. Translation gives CASSLERGYGYTF.

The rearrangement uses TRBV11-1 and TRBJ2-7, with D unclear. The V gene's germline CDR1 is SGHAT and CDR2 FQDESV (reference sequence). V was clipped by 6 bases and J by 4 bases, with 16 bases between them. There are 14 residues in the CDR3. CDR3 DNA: TGTGCCAGCAGACTCATCCGTACCTCTTACGAGCAGTACTTC. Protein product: CASRLIRTSYEQYF.

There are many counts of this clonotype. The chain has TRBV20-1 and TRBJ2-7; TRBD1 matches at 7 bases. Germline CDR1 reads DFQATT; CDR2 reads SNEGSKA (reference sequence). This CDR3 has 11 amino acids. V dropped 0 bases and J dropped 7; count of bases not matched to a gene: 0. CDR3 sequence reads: CSAREDREQYF. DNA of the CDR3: TGCAGTGCTAGAGAGGACAGGGAGCAGTACTTC.

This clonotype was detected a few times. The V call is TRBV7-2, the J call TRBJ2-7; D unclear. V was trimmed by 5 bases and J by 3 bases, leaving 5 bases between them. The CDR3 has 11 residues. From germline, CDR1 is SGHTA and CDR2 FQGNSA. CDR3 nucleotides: TGTGCCAGCAGCGCGTACTACGAGCAGTACTTC. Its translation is CASSAYYEQYF.

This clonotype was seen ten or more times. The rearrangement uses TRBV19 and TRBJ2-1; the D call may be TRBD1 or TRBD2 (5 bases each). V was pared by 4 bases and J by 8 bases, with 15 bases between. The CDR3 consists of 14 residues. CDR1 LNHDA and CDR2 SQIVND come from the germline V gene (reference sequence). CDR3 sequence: CASSRDRYLDEQFF. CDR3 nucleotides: TGTGCCAGTAGTAGGGACCGCTATTTAGATGAGCAGTTCTTC.